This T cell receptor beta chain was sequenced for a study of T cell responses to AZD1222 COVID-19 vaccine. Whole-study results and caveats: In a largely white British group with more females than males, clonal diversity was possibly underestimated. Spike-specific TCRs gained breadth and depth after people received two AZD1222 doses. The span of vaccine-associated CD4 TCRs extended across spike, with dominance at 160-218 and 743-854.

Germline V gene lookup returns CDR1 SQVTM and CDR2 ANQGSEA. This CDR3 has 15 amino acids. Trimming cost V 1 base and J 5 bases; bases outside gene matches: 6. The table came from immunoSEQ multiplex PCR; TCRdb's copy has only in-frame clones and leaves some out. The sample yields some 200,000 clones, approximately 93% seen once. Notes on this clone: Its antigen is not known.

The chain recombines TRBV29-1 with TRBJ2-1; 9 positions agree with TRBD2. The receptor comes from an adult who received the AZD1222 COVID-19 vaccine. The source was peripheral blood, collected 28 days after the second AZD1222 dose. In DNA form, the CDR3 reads TGCAGCGTTGAAGGAGCTAGCGGGATACACAATGAGCAGTTCTTC. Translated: CSVEGASGIHNEQFF.